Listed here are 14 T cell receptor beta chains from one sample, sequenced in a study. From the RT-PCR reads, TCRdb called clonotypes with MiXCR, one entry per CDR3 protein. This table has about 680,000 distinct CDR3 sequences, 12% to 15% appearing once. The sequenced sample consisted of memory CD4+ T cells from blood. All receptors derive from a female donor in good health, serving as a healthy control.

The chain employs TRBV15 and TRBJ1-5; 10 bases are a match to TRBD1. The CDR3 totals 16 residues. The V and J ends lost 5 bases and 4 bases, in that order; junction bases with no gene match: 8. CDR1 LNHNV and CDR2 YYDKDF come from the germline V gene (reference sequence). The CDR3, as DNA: TGTGCCACCAGCGTCGACCCGGGACAGGGGAATCAGCCCCAGCATTTT. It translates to CATSVDPGQGNQPQHF.

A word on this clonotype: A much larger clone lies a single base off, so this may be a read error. CDR3 nucleotides: TGTACCAGCAGCCCCATAGTGTCACCAACCGGGGAGCTGTTTTTT. Translation: CTSSPIVSPTGELFF. V is TRBV7-8 and J is TRBJ2-2; no firm D call. The germline gives CDR1 SGHVS, CDR2 FQNEAQ. CDR3 length: 15 residues.

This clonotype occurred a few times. CDR3: CASSSRLGYEQYF. The CDR3 coding sequence is TGTGCCAGCAGCTCCAGACTGGGCTACGAGCAGTACTTC. The gene calls are TRBV7-2 and TRBJ2-7; D ambiguous. Germline values: CDR1 SGHTA, CDR2 FQGNSA. Between the trimmed V and J ends, which lost 4 bases and 3 bases, there was a span of 10 bases. This CDR3 has 13 residues.

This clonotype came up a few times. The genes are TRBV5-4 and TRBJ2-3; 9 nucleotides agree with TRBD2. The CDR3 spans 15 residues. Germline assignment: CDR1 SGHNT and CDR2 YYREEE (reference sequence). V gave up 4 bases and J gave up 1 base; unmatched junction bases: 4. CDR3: CASSNSGSGTDTQYF. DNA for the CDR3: TGTGCCAGCAGCAATAGCGGGAGTGGCACAGATACGCAGTATTTT.

The CDR3, as DNA: TGTGCCAGCAGCCATGACCGGACTAGCGACGTCGCAGATACGCAGTATTTT. Translating gives CASSHDRTSDVADTQYF. The J gene is TRBJ2-3, the V gene TRBV3-1; TRBD2 agrees at 9 bases. The CDR3 runs to 17 residues. V was clipped by 3 bases and J by 4 bases; unmatched bases: 11. The germline V gene has CDR1 LGHDT and CDR2 YNNKEL (reference sequence).

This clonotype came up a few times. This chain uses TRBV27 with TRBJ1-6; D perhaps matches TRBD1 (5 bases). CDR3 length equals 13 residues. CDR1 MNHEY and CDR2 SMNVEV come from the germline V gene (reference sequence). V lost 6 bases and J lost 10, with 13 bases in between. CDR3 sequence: CASRVEGNSPLHF. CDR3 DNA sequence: TGTGCCAGCAGAGTGGAGGGGAACTCACCCCTCCACTTT.

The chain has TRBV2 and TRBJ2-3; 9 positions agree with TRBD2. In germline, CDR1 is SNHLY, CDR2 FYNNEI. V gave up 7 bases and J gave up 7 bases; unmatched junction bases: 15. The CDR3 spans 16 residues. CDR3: CASTKTVASGMNTQYF. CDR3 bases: TGTGCCAGCACGAAAACCGTGGCTAGCGGGATGAATACGCAGTATTTT. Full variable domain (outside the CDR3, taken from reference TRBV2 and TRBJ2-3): EPEVTQTPSHQVTQMGQEVILRCVPISNHLYFYWYRQILGQKVEFLVSFYNNEISEKSEIFDDQFSVERPDGSNFTLKIRSTKLEDSAMYFCASTKTVASGMNTQYFGPGTRLTVL.

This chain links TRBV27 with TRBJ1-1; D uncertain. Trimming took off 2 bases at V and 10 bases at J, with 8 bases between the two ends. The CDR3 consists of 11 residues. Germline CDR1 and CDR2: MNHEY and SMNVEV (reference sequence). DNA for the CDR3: TGTGCCAGCAGTTTAATGGGGAGAGCTTTCTTT. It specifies CASSLMGRAFF.

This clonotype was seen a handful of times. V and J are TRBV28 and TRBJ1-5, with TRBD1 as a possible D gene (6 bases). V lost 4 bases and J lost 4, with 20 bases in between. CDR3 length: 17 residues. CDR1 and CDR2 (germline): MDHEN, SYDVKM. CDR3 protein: CASSWGGPSLRNQPQHF. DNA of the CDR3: TGTGCCAGCAGTTGGGGGGGGCCGTCGCTGCGTAATCAGCCCCAGCATTTT.

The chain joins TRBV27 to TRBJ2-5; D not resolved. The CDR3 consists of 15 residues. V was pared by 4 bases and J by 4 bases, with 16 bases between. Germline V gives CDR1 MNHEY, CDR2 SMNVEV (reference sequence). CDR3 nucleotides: TGTGCCAGCAGTTCCCCCTCTGCAGGCCGAGAGACCCAGTACTTC. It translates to CASSSPSAGRETQYF.

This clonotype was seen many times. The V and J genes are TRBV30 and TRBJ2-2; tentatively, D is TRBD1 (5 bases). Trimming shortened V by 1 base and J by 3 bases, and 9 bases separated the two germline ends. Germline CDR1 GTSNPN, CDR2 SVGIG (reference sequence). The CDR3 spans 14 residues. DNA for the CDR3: TGTGCCTGGAGTGGTCTAGGGGACACCGGGGAGCTGTTTTTT. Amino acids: CAWSGLGDTGELFF.

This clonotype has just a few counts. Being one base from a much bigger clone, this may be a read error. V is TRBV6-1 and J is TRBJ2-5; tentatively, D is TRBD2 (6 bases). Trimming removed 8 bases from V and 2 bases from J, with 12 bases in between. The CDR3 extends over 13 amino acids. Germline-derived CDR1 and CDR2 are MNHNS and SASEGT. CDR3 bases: TGTGCCAGCGGGGACTGGAAACAAGAGACCCAGTACTTC. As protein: CASGDWKQETQYF.

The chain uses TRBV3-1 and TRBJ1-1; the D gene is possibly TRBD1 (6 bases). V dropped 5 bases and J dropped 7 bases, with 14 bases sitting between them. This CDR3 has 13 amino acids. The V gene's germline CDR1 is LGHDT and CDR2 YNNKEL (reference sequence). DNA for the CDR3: TGTGCCAGCAGCGGAACAGGAGGGGGTGAAGCTTTCTTT. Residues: CASSGTGGGEAFF.

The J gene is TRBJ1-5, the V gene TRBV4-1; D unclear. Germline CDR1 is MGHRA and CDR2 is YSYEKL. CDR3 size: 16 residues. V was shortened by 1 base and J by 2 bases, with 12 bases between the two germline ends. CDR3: CASSQVQGMGNQPQHF. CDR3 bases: TGCGCCAGCAGCCAAGTACAAGGGATGGGCAATCAGCCCCAGCATTTT.